This passage covers 2 T cell receptor beta chains from one sample sequenced in a study of T cell responses to AZD1222 COVID-19 vaccine. Sequenced by immunoSEQ multiplex PCR; TCRdb stores in-frame clones only, minus some. The sample yields some 36,000 clones, roughly 91% seen once. This specimen was peripheral blood, taken on day 0 of AZD1222 vaccination. These receptors all come from an adult in good health.

V usage is TRBV6-5 and J usage is TRBJ1-1; D is perhaps TRBD1 (5 bases). Per the germline V gene, CDR1 is MNHEY and CDR2 is SVGAGI. V was cut by 10 bases and J by 3 bases, with 12 bases left in between. The CDR3 spans 12 residues. CDR3 amino acids: CATGGTDTEAFF. The CDR3 DNA sequence: TGTGCCACGGGGGGTACGGACACTGAAGCTTTCTTT.

This clone came up once. The rearrangement links TRBV3-1 (or the pseudogene TRBV3-2) to TRBJ2-7; maybe TRBD2 (6 bases). The ends were cut back, 0 bases at V and 3 bases at J, with 9 bases in the middle. The CDR3 length is 14 residues. From germline, CDR1 is LGHDT and CDR2 YNNKEL (reference sequence). The CDR3 nucleotides read TGTGCCAGCAGCCAAGAGGTGGGACTCTACGAGCAGTACTTC. It yields the protein CASSQEVGLYEQYF.